These 21 T cell receptor beta chains were sequenced from one sample in a study of blood T cells in healthy people across ages. Primers used in a second PCR of roughly 7 to 11 cycles were a sample-barcoded 5' primer and a J-beta primer mix. TCRdb ran MiXCR on the 5' RACE reads and lists one entry per CDR3 protein. The sample shows 1.5 million to 2 million distinct CDR3 sequences, 28% of them seen only once. The sequenced material came from blood. The receptors were sampled from a woman in her twenties or thirties in good health.

The chain uses TRBV30 and TRBJ2-7, with 8 bases matching TRBD1. Germline V gene sequence: CDR1 GTSNPN, CDR2 SVGIG (reference sequence). Trimming took 8 bases from V and 5 from J; bases not matched to a gene: 11. The CDR3 extends over 13 amino acids. In nucleotides, the CDR3 is TGTGCCGGGGCATGGACAGGGAGCCACGAGCAGTACTTC. It specifies CAGAWTGSHEQYF.

The rearrangement links TRBV4-3 to TRBJ2-1; no firm D call. Germline V lookup: CDR1 LGHNA, CDR2 YSLEER. The CDR3 extends over 15 amino acids. Trimming shortened V by 0 bases and J by 4 bases, and 10 bases separated the two germline ends. The DNA of the CDR3 is TGCGCCAGCAGCCAAGAAAGGCGCGAATACAATGAGCAGTTCTTC. Its translation is CASSQERREYNEQFF.

This clonotype has more than one count but fewer than ten. V is TRBV20-1 and J is TRBJ2-7; D unresolved. V shed 1 base and J shed 2 bases, with 9 bases lying between them. The CDR3 covers 13 residues. The germline CDR1 and CDR2 sequences are DFQATT and SNEGSKA (reference sequence). The CDR3 reads CSARGQAPYEQYF. As DNA, the CDR3 is TGCAGTGCTAGAGGGCAGGCTCCCTACGAGCAGTACTTC.

This chain connects TRBV6-5 to TRBJ1-3; no firm D call. Trimming took off 5 bases at V and 3 bases at J, with 8 bases between the two ends. Germline loops: CDR1 MNHEY, CDR2 SVGAGI. The CDR3 is 13 residues long. In DNA form, the CDR3 reads TGTGCCAGCAGTCCGCTCATTGGAAACACCATATATTTT. Translated, it gives CASSPLIGNTIYF.

This clonotype was seen once. The rearrangement uses TRBV6-1 and TRBJ2-7; D perhaps matches TRBD1 (6 bases). The CDR3 spans 13 residues. Trimming pared 8 bases from V and 2 bases from J, leaving 13 bases between. The germline V gene encodes CDR1 MNHNS and CDR2 SASEGT. The chain's CDR3 is CASVSGQTYEQYF. The CDR3 DNA is TGTGCCAGCGTCTCCGGACAGACCTACGAGCAGTACTTC.

The rearrangement links TRBV7-9 to TRBJ2-7; 7 nucleotides align to TRBD1. Germline assignment: CDR1 SEHNR and CDR2 FQNEAQ (reference sequence). With 5 bases clipped from V and 3 bases from J, the junction kept 13 bases outside the gene matches. The CDR3 loop spans 16 amino acids. CDR3 region: CASSPRDRQLFYEQYF. As DNA, the CDR3 is TGTGCCAGCAGCCCTCGGGACAGACAACTCTTCTACGAGCAGTACTTC.

This chain connects TRBV29-1 to TRBJ1-6, with a weak D call TRBD1 (5 bases). The CDR3 loop spans 13 amino acids. Trimming left V 5 bases short and J 14 bases short, with 19 bases between. Germline lookup yields CDR1 SQVTM and CDR2 ANQGSEA. CDR3 coding DNA: TGCAGCGTTAGACAGACCTATAATTCGGCCCTCCACTTT. As protein: CSVRQTYNSALHF.

This clonotype was detected only a few times. At one end, the junction sequence differs from germline, possibly due to a read error. The chain is built from TRBV4-1 and TRBJ2-7; D tentatively fits TRBD1 or TRBD2 (5 bases each). The germline CDR1 and CDR2 sequences are MGHRA and YSYEKL. This CDR3 region has 16 residues. The chain's CDR3 is CASSLKPELGVYKQYF. The CDR3 DNA reads TGCGCCAGCAGCCTAAAGCCCGAGTTGGGGGTCTACAAGCAGTACTTC.

This clonotype came up many times. V is TRBV4-1 and J is TRBJ2-7, with 10 bases aligning to TRBD1. V lost 4 bases, J lost 5 bases, and 8 bases stayed unmatched. Germline loops: CDR1 MGHRA, CDR2 YSYEKL. This CDR3 comprises 15 residues. The CDR3 is CASSLGGTGVHEQYF. CDR3 bases: TGCGCCAGCAGCCTCGGGGGGACAGGGGTTCACGAGCAGTACTTC.

This clonotype was seen a handful of times. The rearrangement joins TRBV6-1 to TRBJ2-5; D unresolved. Germline-derived CDR1 and CDR2 are MNHNS and SASEGT. This CDR3 contains 13 residues. The ends were cut back, 7 bases at V and 3 bases at J, with 12 bases in the middle. CDR3 amino acids: CASTRGREETQYF. CDR3 DNA: TGTGCCAGCACGAGAGGTAGAGAAGAGACCCAGTACTTC.

At least ten counts were recorded for this clonotype. The chain carries TRBV5-6 and TRBJ2-5, with D unresolved. V lost 0 bases, J lost 1 base, and 10 bases lay in between. This CDR3 region has 15 residues. CDR1 and CDR2 (germline): SGHDT, YYEEEE. CDR3 protein: CASSLVFASQETQYF. DNA for the CDR3: TGTGCCAGCAGCTTGGTTTTTGCGTCCCAAGAGACCCAGTACTTC.

The CDR3 DNA follows: TGTGCCAGCAGCTCCCGGGACGGGCTTTCCTACAATGAGCAGTACTTC. Translating gives CASSSRDGLSYNEQYF. The chain combines TRBV7-6 with TRBJ2-7; D assignment may be TRBD1 or TRBD2 (5 bases each). The CDR3 has 16 residues. The V and J ends lost 4 bases and 7 bases respectively, with 23 bases between them. Germline-derived CDR1 and CDR2 are SGHVS and FNYEAQ.

Concerning this clonotype itself: This may arise from a read error, as a much more abundant clone is one base away. The V and J genes are TRBV27 and TRBJ2-1; perhaps D is TRBD1 or TRBD2 (5 bases each). Germline assignment: CDR1 MNHEY and CDR2 SMNVEV (reference sequence). This CDR3 is 13 amino acids long. V was pared by 1 base and J by 10 bases, with 11 bases between. The CDR3 coding sequence is TGTGCCAGCAGTTTATGGGGACGATGGGAGCAGTTCTTC. This encodes CASSLWGRWEQFF.

The table lists this clonotype with many counts. The J gene is TRBJ1-2, the V gene TRBV5-1, with 8 bases fitting TRBD1. Germline loops: CDR1 SGHRS, CDR2 YFSETQ. Unmatched junction bases numbered 5, after V lost 4 bases and J lost 6 bases. There are 13 residues in the CDR3. DNA of the CDR3: TGCGCCAGCAGCATGGACAGGGAAGATGGCTACACCTTC. It specifies CASSMDREDGYTF.

This clonotype was seen repeatedly, ten times or more. V usage is TRBV6-6 and J usage is TRBJ2-5, with D possibly TRBD2 on 6 matching bases. The CDR3 length is 15 residues. Germline V gene lookup returns CDR1 MNHNY and CDR2 SVGAGI (reference sequence). V was trimmed by 3 bases and J by 5 bases, leaving 16 bases between them. CDR3 protein: CASSYRREFRETQYF. CDR3 coding DNA: TGTGCCAGCAGTTATCGACGGGAGTTTCGGGAGACCCAGTACTTC.

The chain employs TRBV5-6 and TRBJ1-5, with D tentatively TRBD1 (5 bases). The V and J ends lost 2 bases and 4 bases respectively, with 10 bases between them. This CDR3 contains 14 residues. CDR1 is SGHDT, CDR2 YYEEEE, per germline. The CDR3 loop is CASSLMGDNQPQHF. DNA for the CDR3: TGTGCCAGCAGCTTAATGGGGGATAATCAGCCCCAGCATTTT.

The chain links TRBV11-2 to TRBJ1-2; D gene uncertain. This CDR3 is built from 15 residues. Trimming took off 2 bases at V and 4 bases at J, with 14 bases between the two ends. CDR1 and CDR2 (germline): SGHAT, FQNNGV. The CDR3 is CASSLQEGLGYGYTF. In DNA form, the CDR3 reads TGTGCCAGCAGCTTACAGGAAGGTTTAGGCTATGGCTACACCTTC.

This clonotype was counted once. The chain combines TRBV5-1 with TRBJ1-6; 11 bases map to TRBD1. After removal of 4 bases from V and 0 bases from J, the junction contained 6 bases not matched to a gene. The CDR3 totals 18 residues. From germline, CDR1 is SGHRS and CDR2 YFSETQ. Written as DNA, the CDR3 is TGCGCCAGCAGCCGGGGACAGGGGGGCTCCTCCTATAATTCACCCCTCCACTTT. Translated: CASSRGQGGSSYNSPLHF.

This clonotype was seen a few times. This chain connects TRBV3-1 to TRBJ2-1, with 7 bases aligning to TRBD1. V was clipped by 6 bases and J by 0 bases; unmatched bases: 14. The germline V gene encodes CDR1 LGHDT and CDR2 YNNKEL (reference sequence). This CDR3 is built from 18 residues. The CDR3 sequence: CASRRAGTAWSSYNEQFF. CDR3 sequence (DNA): TGTGCCAGCAGGCGTGCCGGGACAGCCTGGAGCTCCTACAATGAGCAGTTCTTC.

The rearrangement uses TRBV7-7 and TRBJ2-1; D uncertain. Germline-derived CDR1 and CDR2 are SSHAT and FNYEAQ (reference sequence). Trimming left V 7 bases short and J 1 base short, with 11 bases between. This CDR3 has 14 amino acids. CDR3 nucleotides: TGTGCCAGCACCCTATACTCGTCCTACAATGAGCAGTTCTTC. Translating it yields CASTLYSSYNEQFF.

The sample holds many counts of this clonotype. The J gene is TRBJ2-7, the V gene TRBV6-1; D remains unclear. Germline V gene lookup returns CDR1 MNHNS and CDR2 SASEGT. The CDR3 is 13 residues long. The V gene lost 6 bases and the J gene lost 1 base, with 10 bases spanning the gap. In nucleotides, the CDR3 is TGTGCCAGCAGGGTCATGGAGTCCTACGAGCAGTACTTC. This sequence encodes CASRVMESYEQYF.